The source of this TCR beta chain is a study of CD8+CD57+ T cells in acquired aplastic anemia. Study-wide findings and caveats: Patients and controls shared some 30 CD8+ CDR3 sequences.

A note on this clonotype: Its specificity is unknown. In this CDR3 the conserved last residue, phenylalanine or tryptophan, is missing, so a read error is likely.

Germline-derived CDR1 and CDR2 are SGHTA and FQGTGA. The V end lost 11 bases, the J end lost 9 bases, and 19 bases lay between the germline ends. This CDR3 region has 12 residues. In patients chosen for sequencing, flow cytometry had shown CD8+CD57+ cell expansion. Both TCR beta VDJ combination and CDR3 sequence profiling were carried out. Genomic DNA was the template for this profiling. TCRdb analysed the reads with MiXCR anew, one entry per CDR3 protein. The sample records about 260,000 distinct CDR3 sequences, 65% to 90% being singletons. The chain carries TRBV7-3 and TRBJ2-5; TRBD2 might be the D (7 bases). The sequenced sample was sorted CD4+, CD8+, or CD8+CD57+ T cells (not recorded which) from PBMCs. The TCR sequence derives from a human donor with aplastic anemia. CDR3 DNA sequence: TGTGCCGTTCTTGGGGGGGCGGAGGCCCAGTACCAC. The encoded protein is CAVLGGAEAQYH.